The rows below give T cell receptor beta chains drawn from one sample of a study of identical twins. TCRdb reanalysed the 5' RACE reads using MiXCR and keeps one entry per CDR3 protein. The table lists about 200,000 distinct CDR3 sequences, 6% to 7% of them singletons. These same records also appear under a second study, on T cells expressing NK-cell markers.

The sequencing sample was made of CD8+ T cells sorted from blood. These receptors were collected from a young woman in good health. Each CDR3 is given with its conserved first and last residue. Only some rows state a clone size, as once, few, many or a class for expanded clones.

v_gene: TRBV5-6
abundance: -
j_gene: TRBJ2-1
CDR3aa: CASSGTGVDEQFF

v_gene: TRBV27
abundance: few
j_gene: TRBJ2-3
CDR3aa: CASSISLGLSGTDTQYF

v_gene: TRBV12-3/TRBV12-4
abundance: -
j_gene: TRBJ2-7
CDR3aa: CASSLGVPGYEQYF

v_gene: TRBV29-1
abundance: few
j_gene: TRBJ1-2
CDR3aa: CSVEGGSSGYGYTF

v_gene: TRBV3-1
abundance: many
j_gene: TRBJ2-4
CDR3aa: CASSQDAIAKNIQYF

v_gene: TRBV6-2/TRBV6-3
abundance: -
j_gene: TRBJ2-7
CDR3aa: CASSLIGFSNEQYF

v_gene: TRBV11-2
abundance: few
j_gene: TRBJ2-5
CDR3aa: CASSLDVRLAGGPGVSETQYF

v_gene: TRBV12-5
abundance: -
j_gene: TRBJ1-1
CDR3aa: CASGLVWTVAFF

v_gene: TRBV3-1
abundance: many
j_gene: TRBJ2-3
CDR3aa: CASSQRYGGVTDTQYF

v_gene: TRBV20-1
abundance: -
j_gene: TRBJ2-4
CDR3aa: CSASVGLAGGPRIIQYF